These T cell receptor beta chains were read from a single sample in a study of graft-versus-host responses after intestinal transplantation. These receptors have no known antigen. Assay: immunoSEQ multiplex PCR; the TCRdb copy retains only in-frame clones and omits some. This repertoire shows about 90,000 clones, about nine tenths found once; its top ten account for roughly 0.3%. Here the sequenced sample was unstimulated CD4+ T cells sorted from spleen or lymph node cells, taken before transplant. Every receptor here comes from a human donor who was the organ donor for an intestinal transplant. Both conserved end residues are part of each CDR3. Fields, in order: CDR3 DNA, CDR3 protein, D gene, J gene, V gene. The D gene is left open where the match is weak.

DNA: TGTGCCAGCAGCTCGACAGGGTTGAGCTCCTACGAGCAGTACTTC
CDR3: CASSSTGLSSYEQYF
D: TRBD1
J: TRBJ2-7
V: TRBV7-2

DNA: TGTGCCAGCAGGTTTAGCGGGTCCACAGATACGCAGTATTTT
CDR3: CASRFSGSTDTQYF
D: TRBD2
J: TRBJ2-3
V: TRBV28

DNA: TGTGCCAGCAGTGCTTGGGAGACCGGGGAGCTGTTTTTT
CDR3: CASSAWETGELFF
D: NA
J: TRBJ2-2
V: TRBV6-1

DNA: TGTGCCAGCAGTTACCCCCGGGACGGGAGGGACGAGCAGTACTTC
CDR3: CASSYPRDGRDEQYF
D: TRBD2
J: TRBJ2-7
V: TRBV6-6

DNA: TGTGCCAGCTCACCACCGGGGCGGTCTGGAAACACCATATATTTT
CDR3: CASSPPGRSGNTIYF
D: NA
J: TRBJ1-3
V: TRBV18

DNA: TGTGCCAGCAGCTTGGGGGGGACTGACTCCTACGAGCAGTACTTC
CDR3: CASSLGGTDSYEQYF
D: NA
J: TRBJ2-7
V: TRBV5-4

DNA: TGTGCCAGCAGTTACAGGCTGGGGGGAAAACTGTTTTTT
CDR3: CASSYRLGGKLFF
D: NA
J: TRBJ1-4
V: TRBV6-5

DNA: TGTGCCAGCAGTTTATTGCCGGGCTCTGGAAACACCATATATTTT
CDR3: CASSLLPGSGNTIYF
D: NA
J: TRBJ1-3
V: TRBV28

DNA: TGTGCCAGCAGCCTTACTGACGTGGGACTGGGGCAGTTCTTC
CDR3: CASSLTDVGLGQFF
D: NA
J: TRBJ2-1
V: TRBV7-6

DNA: TGTGCCATCAGTGAGTCGCGGGGCGAAGCTTTCTTT
CDR3: CAISESRGEAFF
D: NA
J: TRBJ1-1
V: TRBV10-3

DNA: TGTGCCAGCAGCTTGCGGGGGTTGGGGGGAACTGAAGCTTTCTTT
CDR3: CASSLRGLGGTEAFF
D: NA
J: TRBJ1-1
V: TRBV5-8

DNA: TGTGCCAGCAGTTGGGCCCCGATGTCAAACGAGCAGTTCTTC
CDR3: CASSWAPMSNEQFF
D: NA
J: TRBJ2-1
V: TRBV28

DNA: TGTGCCAGCAGCGCCGGGACAGTGGCGGGACCCCTCCACTTT
CDR3: CASSAGTVAGPLHF
D: TRBD1
J: TRBJ1-6
V: TRBV9

DNA: TGTGCCACCAGCACCAGCCCCAGCGGGAGGGCCGCAGAGACCCAGTACTTC
CDR3: CATSTSPSGRAAETQYF
D: TRBD2
J: TRBJ2-5
V: TRBV15

DNA: TGTGCCAGCAGCCCCAGTCCCCACGGGGTATCGAACACCGGGGAGCTGTTTTTT
CDR3: CASSPSPHGVSNTGELFF
D: NA
J: TRBJ2-2
V: TRBV9

DNA: TGCGCCAGCAGCTTCCCAGCGGGGGCCGGGGGCACAGATACGCAGTATTTT
CDR3: CASSFPAGAGGTDTQYF
D: TRBD2
J: TRBJ2-3
V: TRBV5-1

DNA: TGTGCCAGCAGCTCGAGCGGCTCTGGGGCCAACGTCCTGACTTTC
CDR3: CASSSSGSGANVLTF
D: NA
J: TRBJ2-6
V: TRBV28

DNA: TGTGCCAGCAGCGTGGTAGCGGGGGGCCCCGGCACAGATACGCAGTATTTT
CDR3: CASSVVAGGPGTDTQYF
D: TRBD2
J: TRBJ2-3
V: TRBV9

DNA: TGTGCCAGCAGTGAAGCGGGACAGGGGTACTACGAGCAGTACTTC
CDR3: CASSEAGQGYYEQYF
D: TRBD1
J: TRBJ2-7
V: TRBV6-1

DNA: TGTGCCAGCAGCTTAGGTATAGCGGGAGTGTATAATGAGCAGTTCTTC
CDR3: CASSLGIAGVYNEQFF
D: TRBD2
J: TRBJ2-1
V: TRBV7-9

DNA: TGCGCCAGCAGCCCCAGGGAACAGTACACAATAGCGGGAGGGGTATTCGCGAATGAGCAGTTCTTC
CDR3: CASSPREQYTIAGGVFANEQFF
D: TRBD2
J: TRBJ2-1
V: TRBV4-1